The clone carrying this T cell receptor beta chain has just a few counts. Its specificity is not known. The entry originates in a study of identical twins. Broader study findings: Memory repertoires lacked the insertion deficit that abundant cord blood beta clonotypes showed. A partial confounding effect on zero-insertion analyses could come from invariant MAIT and iNKT cells.

A universal primer binding site was introduced by template switching. The final cDNA contained unique molecular identifiers. TCRdb processed the 5' RACE reads anew with MiXCR; each CDR3 protein has one entry. The sample lists roughly 250,000 distinct CDR3 sequences, over 13% occurring once. Trimming pared 1 base from V and 7 bases from J, leaving 9 bases between. CDR3 length equals 14 residues. In germline, CDR1 is SGHKS, CDR2 YYEKEE (reference sequence). V is TRBV5-5 and J is TRBJ1-6; D is uncertain. The sample taken for sequencing was memory (CD45RO+) T cells sorted from blood. The receptor was derived from a woman between 18 and 29 years old in good health. DNA of the CDR3: TGTGCCAGCAGCTTGTCAGTCGGGAATTCACCCCTCCACTTT. Protein sequence: CASSLSVGNSPLHF.